The source of this T cell receptor (beta chain) is a study of OX40 agonist ivuxolimab in advanced cancers. Study-level background: The study gave patients intravenous ivuxolimab at 0.01 to 10 mg/kg every 2 weeks. Recorded diagnoses for dose-escalation patients were hepatocellular carcinoma, melanoma, renal cell or head and neck cancer. Three individuals attained partial responses, comprising one hepatocellular carcinoma case and two cutaneous melanoma cases.

TCRdb's table, derived via immunoSEQ multiplex PCR, lists solely in-frame clones and lacks some. Found here are fewer than 45,000 clones, roughly 90% of them singletons; the top ten hold about 13%. The investigators sampled blood at baseline, at cycle 4 day 1, and at cycle 7 day 1. CDR1 and CDR2 (germline): SNHLY, FYNNEI. Trimming took 4 bases from V and 1 from J, leaving 7 bases between them. The CDR3 loop spans 13 amino acids. The sequence came from an adult with an advanced solid tumor such as melanoma, head and neck, liver or kidney cancer. The chain employs TRBV2 and TRBJ1-1; D ambiguous. The sample was CD4+ or CD8+ T cells sorted from blood, taken in a trial of the OX40 agonist ivuxolimab. The DNA for the CDR3 is TGTGCCAGCAGTGGGACTCCGAACACTGAAGCTTTCTTT. It codes for CASSGTPNTEAFF.